These 20 T cell receptor beta chains were all obtained from the same sample, sequenced in a study of cytomegalovirus exposure and HLA in healthy donors (dated by TCRdb to 2016 to 2017). To prepare the library, the immunoSEQ multiplex PCR assay was applied. A mixture of 60 forward primers for TCR Vbeta segments and 13 reverse primers for TCR Jbeta segments was used in the multiplex PCR. TCRdb took this table from immuneACCESS and kept in-frame rearrangements with V and J called. Such tables lack part of the clones; where checked against another copy, unresolved V genes explain under half of the gap, and the rest is unexplained. This sample lists around 63,000 clones; around 80% were detected once. The ten largest account for approximately 9.9% of the sample. Sequencing was performed on PBMCs. These receptors came from a man in his forties or fifties in good health and CMV-seronegative.

J is TRBJ2-1 and V is TRBV4-1; D is unclear. This CDR3 is 17 amino acids long. Trimming took off 1 base at V and 6 bases at J, with 19 bases between the two ends. From germline, CDR1 is MGHRA and CDR2 YSYEKL. The DNA of the CDR3 is TGCGCCAGCAGCCAAGGATCGGGTGCTGGGTTGGGCAATGAGCAGTTCTTC. It encodes CASSQGSGAGLGNEQFF.

V gene TRBV2 combines with J gene TRBJ2-5, with 12 bases lining up with TRBD1. Unmatched junction bases numbered 8, after V lost 4 bases and J lost 5 bases. The CDR3 is 16 residues long. Looked up from germline, CDR1 is SNHLY and CDR2 is FYNNEI. CDR3 bases: TGTGCCAGCAGTGGATCCCGGGACAGGGGGCGGGAGACCCAGTACTTC. Its protein is CASSGSRDRGRETQYF. The variable domain in full, with the rest retrieved from reference TRBV2 and TRBJ2-5, is EPEVTQTPSHQVTQMGQEVILRCVPISNHLYFYWYRQILGQKVEFLVSFYNNEISEKSEIFDDQFSVERPDGSNFTLKIRSTKLEDSAMYFCASSGSRDRGRETQYFGPGTRLLVL.

This sequence joins TRBV27 and TRBJ1-1; D gene ambiguous. V was cut by 2 bases and J by 5 bases, with 9 bases left in between. Looked up from germline, CDR1 is MNHEY and CDR2 is SMNVEV (reference sequence). The CDR3 runs 13 residues. CDR3 in DNA: TGTGCCAGCAGTTTACCAGGCGGGACTGAAGCTTTCTTT. Translated: CASSLPGGTEAFF.

This clone was recorded a few times. The gene calls are TRBV4-1 and TRBJ1-3; D gene ambiguous. V lost 4 bases, J lost 0 bases, and 7 bases lay in between. Germline V gene sequence: CDR1 MGHRA, CDR2 YSYEKL. The CDR3 loop spans 14 amino acids. The CDR3 reads CASSLGSSGNTIYF. CDR3 sequence (DNA): TGCGCCAGCAGCCTGGGCAGCTCTGGAAACACCATATATTTT.

The J gene is TRBJ2-3, the V gene TRBV5-1; the match to TRBD2 covers 9 bases. V trimming: 4 bases; J trimming: 5 bases; junction bases outside the gene matches: 5. Germline V gene sequence: CDR1 SGHRS, CDR2 YFSETQ. This CDR3 comprises 14 residues. The CDR3 loop reads CASSPVAGEDTQYF. The CDR3 bases are TGCGCCAGCAGCCCAGTAGCGGGAGAAGATACGCAGTATTTT.

The chain has TRBV11-3 and TRBJ2-4, with 13 bases fitting TRBD2. The CDR3 runs to 14 residues. Germline V gene sequence: CDR1 SGHNT, CDR2 YENEEA. J lost 7 bases, V lost 5 bases, and 2 bases had no gene match. The CDR3 sequence: CASSTSGGANIQYF. In DNA, the CDR3 is TGTGCCAGCAGCACTAGCGGGGGGGCGAACATTCAGTACTTC.

This chain joins TRBV7-9 and TRBJ2-7, with D tentatively TRBD1 (6 bases). The length of the CDR3 is 14 residues. Trimming removed 6 bases at V and 1 base at J, with 13 bases between. The V gene's germline CDR1 is SEHNR and CDR2 FQNEAQ (reference sequence). The CDR3 reads CASSWDKESYEQYF. CDR3 DNA sequence: TGTGCCAGCAGTTGGGACAAGGAGTCCTACGAGCAGTACTTC.

The V call is TRBV10-2, the J call TRBJ2-3; 8 positions match TRBD2. This CDR3 contains 14 residues. Trimming took 6 bases from V and 5 from J; bases not matched to a gene: 7. Germline V gives CDR1 WSHSY, CDR2 SAAADI. The CDR3 loop reads CASSWTSMEDTQYF. Here the CDR3 DNA reads TGCGCCAGCAGCTGGACTAGCATGGAAGATACGCAGTATTTT.

This clone was seen a handful of times. This chain uses TRBV5-1 with TRBJ2-7; a possible D gene is TRBD1 (6 bases). The V gene lost 1 base and the J gene lost 2 bases, with 10 bases spanning the gap. The CDR3 is made up of 14 amino acids. CDR1 SGHRS and CDR2 YFSETQ come from the germline V gene. CDR3 coding DNA: TGCGCCAGCAGCTTGTCAGGACAGACCTACGAGCAGTACTTC. Residues: CASSLSGQTYEQYF.

The V call is TRBV5-4, the J call TRBJ2-5; D is possibly TRBD2 (6 bases). Germline CDR1 and CDR2: SGHNT and YYREEE (reference sequence). The CDR3 is 16 residues long. V dropped 0 bases and J dropped 5 bases, with 17 bases sitting between them. The CDR3 sequence is CASSLALGGAGETQYF. CDR3 in DNA: TGTGCCAGCAGCTTGGCCCTTGGAGGGGCTGGGGAGACCCAGTACTTC.

The chain recombines TRBV7-2 with TRBJ2-5; 9 bases map to TRBD2. V lost 1 base, J lost 3 bases, and 3 bases stayed unmatched. The CDR3 runs to 15 residues. The germline V gene has CDR1 SGHTA and CDR2 FQGNSA. The CDR3 is CASSLDGGGEETQYF. The CDR3 DNA reads as TGTGCCAGCAGCTTAGATGGCGGGGGGGAAGAGACCCAGTACTTC. The entire variable domain, with the rest obtained from reference TRBV7-2 and TRBJ2-5, is as follows: GAGVSQSPSNKVTEKGKDVELRCDPISGHTALYWYRQSLGQGLEFLIYFQGNSAPDKSGLPSDRFSAERTGGSVSTLTIQRTQQEDSAVYLCASSLDGGGEETQYFGPGTRLLVL.

This clone was found many times. The rearrangement links TRBV5-5 to TRBJ2-7, with 7 bases aligning to TRBD2. This CDR3 contains 13 residues. Germline CDR1 and CDR2: SGHKS and YYEKEE (reference sequence). After removal of 4 bases from V and 4 bases from J, the junction contained 5 bases not matched to a gene. The CDR3: CASSPGGGYEQYF. The CDR3 DNA reads TGTGCCAGCAGCCCTGGGGGGGGATACGAGCAGTACTTC.

This clone was picked up a small number of times. The rearrangement uses TRBV6-5 and TRBJ2-2, with 9 bases that match TRBD1. V dropped 2 bases and J dropped 6; count of bases not matched to a gene: 7. Germline values: CDR1 MNHEY, CDR2 SVGAGI. The CDR3 loop spans 16 amino acids. The CDR3 protein is CASSYRPGQGSGELFF. The CDR3 DNA reads as TGTGCCAGCAGTTACCGCCCGGGACAGGGATCCGGGGAGCTGTTTTTT.

The chain employs TRBV5-1 and TRBJ2-2; 11 nucleotides agree with TRBD2. Germline assignment: CDR1 SGHRS and CDR2 YFSETQ. After removal of 3 bases from V and 7 bases from J, the junction contained 2 bases not matched to a gene. The CDR3 covers 14 residues. The CDR3, as DNA: TGCGCCAGCAGCTCGCTAGCGGGAGGCGGGGAGCTGTTTTTT. Residues: CASSSLAGGGELFF. The whole variable domain, filled in from reference TRBV5-1 and TRBJ2-2, reads KAGVTQTPRYLIKTRGQQVTLSCSPISGHRSVSWYQQTPGQGLQFLFEYFSETQRNKGNFPGRFSGRQFSNSRSEMNVSTLELGDSALYLCASSSLAGGGELFFGEGSRLTVL.

This clone showed up just a few times. V is TRBV5-8 and J is TRBJ1-5, with D possibly being TRBD1 (6 bases). Germline CDR1 reads SGHTS; CDR2 reads YDEGEE. The CDR3 consists of 15 residues. The V and J ends lost 0 bases and 0 bases respectively, with 7 bases between them. The chain's CDR3 is CASSLGTVSNQPQHF. CDR3 bases: TGTGCCAGCAGCTTGGGGACAGTTAGCAATCAGCCCCAGCATTTT.

The chain combines TRBV19 with TRBJ2-4; 14 bases agree with TRBD2. J gave up 2 bases and V 3 bases, and 6 bases lay outside the gene matches. Germline loops: CDR1 LNHDA, CDR2 SQIVND (reference sequence). The length of the CDR3 is 18 residues. The CDR3, as DNA: TGTGCCAGTAGTATCGGGACTAGCGGGAGTGGGACCAAAAACATTCAGTACTTC. It translates to CASSIGTSGSGTKNIQYF.

This chain uses TRBV19 with TRBJ1-5; possible D gene TRBD1, 5 bases. The germline gives CDR1 LNHDA, CDR2 SQIVND (reference sequence). Between the trimmed V and J ends, which lost 5 bases and 2 bases, there was a span of 13 bases. The CDR3 consists of 15 residues. The CDR3 DNA sequence: TGTGCCAGTAGTGGTGGCAGGGTCGGCAATCAGCCCCAGCATTTT. This translates into CASSGGRVGNQPQHF.

This clone appeared once. J is TRBJ1-2 and V is TRBV19, with D perhaps matching TRBD1 (6 bases). Trimming left V 5 bases short and J 7 bases short, with 17 bases between. This CDR3 spans 14 amino acids. From germline, CDR1 is LNHDA and CDR2 SQIVND (reference sequence). CDR3 DNA: TGTGCCAGTAGTGCACAGGGTAGTCTTGCTGGCTACACCTTC. As protein: CASSAQGSLAGYTF.

The chain couples TRBV28 to TRBJ2-3, with 9 nucleotides matching TRBD1. Losses at the gene ends were 1 base for V and 3 bases for J; bases not matched to a gene: 8. This CDR3 has 17 amino acids. CDR1 is MDHEN, CDR2 SYDVKM, per germline. The CDR3 loop is CASSLLQGALWTDTQYF. In nucleotides, the CDR3 is TGTGCCAGCAGTTTATTACAGGGGGCTTTGTGGACAGATACGCAGTATTTT.

The CDR3 coding sequence is TGTGCCAGTAGTATGGGGCCAGCGGGAGAGCACACCGGGGAGCTGTTTTTT. Translating gives CASSMGPAGEHTGELFF. The V gene is TRBV19, the J gene TRBJ2-2; 8 nucleotides agree with TRBD2. The germline gives CDR1 LNHDA, CDR2 SQIVND (reference sequence). Germline trimming cut 3 bases from V and 3 bases from J; bases unmatched to any gene: 9. The CDR3 covers 17 residues.